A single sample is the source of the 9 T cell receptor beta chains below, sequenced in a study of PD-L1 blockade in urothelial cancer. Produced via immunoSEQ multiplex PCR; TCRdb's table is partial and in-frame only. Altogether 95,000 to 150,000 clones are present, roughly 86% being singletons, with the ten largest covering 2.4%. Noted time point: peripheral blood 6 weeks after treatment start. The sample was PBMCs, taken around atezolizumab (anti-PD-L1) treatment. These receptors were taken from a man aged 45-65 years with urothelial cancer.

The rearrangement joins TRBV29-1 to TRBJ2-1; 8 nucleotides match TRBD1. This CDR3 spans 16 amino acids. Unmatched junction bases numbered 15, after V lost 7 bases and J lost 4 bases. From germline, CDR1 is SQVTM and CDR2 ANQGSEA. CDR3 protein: CSAEGQAKGVYNEQFF. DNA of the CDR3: TGCAGCGCTGAGGGACAGGCCAAGGGGGTTTACAATGAGCAGTTCTTC.

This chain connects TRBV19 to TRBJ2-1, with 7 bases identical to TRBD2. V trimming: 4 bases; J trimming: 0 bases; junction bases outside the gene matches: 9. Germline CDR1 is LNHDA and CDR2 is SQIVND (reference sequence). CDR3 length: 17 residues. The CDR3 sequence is CASSRAGLGSSYNEQFF. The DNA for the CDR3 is TGTGCCAGTAGTAGAGCGGGACTGGGTAGCTCCTACAATGAGCAGTTCTTC.

The CDR3 region is CASSTTGGEQFF. The CDR3, as DNA: TGTGCCAGTAGTACAACGGGGGGAGAGCAGTTCTTC. The gene calls are TRBV19 and TRBJ2-1; 7 positions agree with TRBD2. The V gene's germline CDR1 is LNHDA and CDR2 SQIVND (reference sequence). Unmatched junction bases numbered 4, after V lost 4 bases and J lost 10 bases. This CDR3 is built from 12 residues.

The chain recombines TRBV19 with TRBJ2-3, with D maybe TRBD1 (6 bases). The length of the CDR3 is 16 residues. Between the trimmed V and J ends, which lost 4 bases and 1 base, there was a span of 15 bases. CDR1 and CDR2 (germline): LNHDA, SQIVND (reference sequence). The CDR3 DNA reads TGTGCCAGTAGTAACTCACTGGACAGAGGCACAGATACGCAGTATTTT. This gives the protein CASSNSLDRGTDTQYF.

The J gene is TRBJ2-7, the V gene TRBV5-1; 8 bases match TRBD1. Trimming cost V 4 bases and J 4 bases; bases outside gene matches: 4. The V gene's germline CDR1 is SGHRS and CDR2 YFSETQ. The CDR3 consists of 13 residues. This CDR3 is CASSVDRDYEQYF. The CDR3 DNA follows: TGCGCCAGCAGCGTGGACAGGGATTACGAGCAGTACTTC.

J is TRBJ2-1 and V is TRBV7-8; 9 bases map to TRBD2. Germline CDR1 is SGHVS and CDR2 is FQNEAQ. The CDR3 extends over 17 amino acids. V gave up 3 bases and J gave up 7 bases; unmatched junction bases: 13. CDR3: CASSFLSSGIGLNEQFF. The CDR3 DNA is TGTGCCAGCAGCTTTTTGTCTAGCGGGATAGGGTTGAATGAGCAGTTCTTC.

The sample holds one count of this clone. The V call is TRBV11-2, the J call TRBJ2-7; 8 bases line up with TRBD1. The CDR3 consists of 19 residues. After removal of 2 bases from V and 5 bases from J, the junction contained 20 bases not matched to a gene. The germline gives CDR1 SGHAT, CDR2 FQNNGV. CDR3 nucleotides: TGTGCCAGCAGCTTAACAATAGGGTCCGGACAGGGCGTTCTAGACGAGCAGTACTTC. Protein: CASSLTIGSGQGVLDEQYF.

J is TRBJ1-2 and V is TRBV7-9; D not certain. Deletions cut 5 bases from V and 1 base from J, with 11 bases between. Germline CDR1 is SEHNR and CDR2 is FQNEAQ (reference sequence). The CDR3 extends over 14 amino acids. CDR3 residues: CASSPLAINYGYTF. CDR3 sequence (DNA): TGTGCCAGCAGCCCCCTAGCCATTAACTATGGCTACACCTTC.

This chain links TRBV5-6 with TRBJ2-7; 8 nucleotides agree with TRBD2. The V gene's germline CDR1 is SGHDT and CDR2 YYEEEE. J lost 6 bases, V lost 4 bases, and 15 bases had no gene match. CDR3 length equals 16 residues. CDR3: CASSPSFGAGEGEQYF. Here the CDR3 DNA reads TGTGCCAGCAGCCCCTCGTTTGGAGCGGGAGAGGGCGAGCAGTACTTC.